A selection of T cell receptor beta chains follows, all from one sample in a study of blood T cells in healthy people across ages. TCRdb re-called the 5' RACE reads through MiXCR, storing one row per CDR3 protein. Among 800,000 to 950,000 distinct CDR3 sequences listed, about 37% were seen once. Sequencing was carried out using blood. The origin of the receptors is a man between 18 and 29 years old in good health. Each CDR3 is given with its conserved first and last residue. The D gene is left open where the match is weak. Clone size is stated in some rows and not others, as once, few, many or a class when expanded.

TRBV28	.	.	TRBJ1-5	TGTGCCAGCAGTTTAAGACTCCAAGGGAGCAATCGGCCCCAGCATTTT	CASSLRLQGSNRPQHF
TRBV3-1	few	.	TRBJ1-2	TGTGCCAGCAGCCAAGATGGAAGGGTGTTTGGCTACACCTTC	CASSQDGRVFGYTF
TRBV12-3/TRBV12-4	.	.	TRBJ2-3	TGTGCCAGCAGTCACTACGAGGGGGGGAGAACAGATACGCAGTATTTT	CASSHYEGGRTDTQYF
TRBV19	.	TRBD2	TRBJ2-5	TGTGCCAGTAGTCCCTGGACTAGCGGGGAGAAAGAGACCCAGTACTTC	CASSPWTSGEKETQYF
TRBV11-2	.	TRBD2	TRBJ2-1	TGTGCCAGCAGCTCGCGGACCAGGACTAGCGTTGAGCAGTTCTTC	CASSSRTRTSVEQFF
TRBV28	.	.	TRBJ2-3	TGTGCCAGCAGCTCCCGGACTGGGTCCAGAGCAGATACGCAGTATTTT	CASSSRTGSRADTQYF
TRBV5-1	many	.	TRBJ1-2	TGCGCCAGCAGCTTGAGGTTTGGCAGTATCGATGGCTACACCTTC	CASSLRFGSIDGYTF
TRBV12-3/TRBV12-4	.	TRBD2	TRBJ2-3	TGTGCCAGCGCGGGGGGGACCCCCACAGATACGCAGTATTTT	CASAGGTPTDTQYF
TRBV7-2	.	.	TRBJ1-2	TGTGCCAGCGGAAAGGGGGAAGGGGGGGCCCTTGGTCATAGCTACACCTTC	CASGKGEGGALGHSYTF
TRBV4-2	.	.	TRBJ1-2	TGTGCCAGCAGCCAAGATCTTAACACCCGCTATGGCTACACCTTC	CASSQDLNTRYGYTF
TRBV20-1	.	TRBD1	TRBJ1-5	TGCAGTGCTAGAGCCGGAGGGGGCGCGGGCAATCAGCCCCAGCATTTT	CSARAGGGAGNQPQHF
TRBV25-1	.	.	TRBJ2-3	TGTGCCAGCACGAAAGAGGGACTCCCAGATACGCAGTATTTT	CASTKEGLPDTQYF
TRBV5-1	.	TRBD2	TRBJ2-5	TGCGCCAGCAGCTTGTCCGGGACTAGCGTAGGGGAGACCCAGTACTTC	CASSLSGTSVGETQYF
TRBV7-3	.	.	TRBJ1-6	TGTGCCAGCAGCTTGGGGGGGGCAGGCACCAATTCACCCCTCCACTTT	CASSLGGAGTNSPLHF
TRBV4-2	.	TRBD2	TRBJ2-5	TGTGCCAGCAGCCAAGGGAGGCCAGCGGGGGAGCAGTACTTC	CASSQGRPAGEQYF
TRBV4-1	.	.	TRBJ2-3	TGCGCCAGCAGCCAAGGGGCCACTAACGCAGATACGCAGTATTTT	CASSQGATNADTQYF
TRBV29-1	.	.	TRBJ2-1	TGCAGCGTCCCAAAGGAAGGGTGGGAGACCCAGTTCTTC	CSVPKEGWETQFF
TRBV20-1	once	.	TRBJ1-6	TGCAGTGCAGGGCAGGGAACGGGGCGCTATAATTCACCCCTCCACTTT	CSAGQGTGRYNSPLHF
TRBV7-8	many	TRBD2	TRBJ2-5	TGTGCCAGCAGTCCACCCTCACTAGCGGTCCAAGAGACCCAGTACTTC	CASSPPSLAVQETQYF
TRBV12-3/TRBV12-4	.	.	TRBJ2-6	TGTGCCAGCGGACTCAATGGGGCCAACGTCCTGACTTTC	CASGLNGANVLTF
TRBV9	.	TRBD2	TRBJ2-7	TGTGCCAGCAGCGTAACTAGCGGGGGTTTCTCCTACAATGAGCAGTACTTC	CASSVTSGGFSYNEQYF
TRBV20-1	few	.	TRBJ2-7	TGCAGTGCTAGAATGACAGCCTACGAGCAGTACTTC	CSARMTAYEQYF
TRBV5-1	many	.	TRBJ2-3	TGCGCCAGCAGCTTGGCCCGGACTAGCACAGATACGCAGTATTTT	CASSLARTSTDTQYF
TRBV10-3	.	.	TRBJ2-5	TGTGCCATCAGTGAGGAACAGGGTACCGATGAGCAGTACTTC	CAISEEQGTDEQYF
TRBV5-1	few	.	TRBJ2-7	TGCGCCAGCAGCTTGCGGACCGAAAGGGCCGAGCAGTACTTC	CASSLRTERAEQYF
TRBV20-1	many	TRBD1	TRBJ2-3	TGCAGCACTAGTCGACAGGGCCAGGGGACGCAGTATTTT	CSTSRQGQGTQYF
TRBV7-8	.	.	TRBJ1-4	TGTGCCAGCAGCTTCCAGGGTGCAACTAATGAAAAACTGTTTTTT	CASSFQGATNEKLFF
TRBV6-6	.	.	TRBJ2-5	TGTGCCAGCAGTTCACCAGGGTCTTTAGATGAGGAGACCCAGTACTTC	CASSSPGSLDEETQYF
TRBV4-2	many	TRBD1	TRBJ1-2	TGTGCCAGCAGCCACGCCACAGGGGTACGAGGCTACACCTTC	CASSHATGVRGYTF
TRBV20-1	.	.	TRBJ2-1	TGCAGTGCGTACGGACTGAATATACACGATGAGCAGTTCTTC	CSAYGLNIHDEQFF
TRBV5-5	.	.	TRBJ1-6	TGTGCCAGCCTCCGGGAGAATGATTCACCCCTCCACTTT	CASLRENDSPLHF
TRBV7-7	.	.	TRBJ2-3	TGTGCTAGCAGCTTATTGGGTCGGGCAGATACGCAGTATTTT	CASSLLGRADTQYF
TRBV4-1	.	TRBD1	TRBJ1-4	TGCGCCAGCAGCCCACGATGGAGGGGGCTGGAGGAAAAACTGTTTTTT	CASSPRWRGLEEKLFF
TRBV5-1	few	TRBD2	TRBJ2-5	TGCGCCAGCAGCAATCTGGGGAGGGACCAAGAGACCCAGTACTTC	CASSNLGRDQETQYF
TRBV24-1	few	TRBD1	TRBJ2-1	TGTGCCACCATTTTCATGACAGGGTGGTTTAACAATGAGCAGTTCTTC	CATIFMTGWFNNEQFF
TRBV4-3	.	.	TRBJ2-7	TGCGCCAGCAGCCAAGATCGGAGCCCCTTAACAAGAGACGAGCAGTACTTC	CASSQDRSPLTRDEQYF
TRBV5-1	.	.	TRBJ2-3	TGCGCCAGCAGCCTGGGACCGCTTGCGGATACGCAGTATTTT	CASSLGPLADTQYF
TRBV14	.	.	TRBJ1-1	TGTGCCAGCAGCCCGTTCCAGAGTACTGAAGCTTTCTTT	CASSPFQSTEAFF
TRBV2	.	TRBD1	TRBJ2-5	TGTGCCAGCAGGGGGACAGAAGAGGACCAAGAGACCCAGTACTTC	CASRGTEEDQETQYF
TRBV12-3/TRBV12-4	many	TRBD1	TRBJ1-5	TGTGCCAGCAGTCCGCCCGGGACAGGGGGACAGCCCCAGCATTTT	CASSPPGTGGQPQHF